This T cell receptor (beta chain) is drawn from a study of regulatory T cells in long-lasting Graves disease. General study results and limits: The analysis examined peripheral blood only and excluded thyroid tissue.

CDR3-region Arm-PCR and iRepertoire HTBI primers produced the TCR beta libraries. TCRdb itself ran the multiplex PCR reads through MiXCR, one entry per CDR3 protein. Among 300,000 to 350,000 distinct CDR3 sequences listed, less than 20% were seen once. The sample's time point: persistent/refractory GD, antithyroid drugs over 5 years with positive TRAb. TCR sequences were obtained from RNA taken from PBMCs. Per American Thyroid Association guidelines, Graves' disease was diagnosed. Approximately 9.6 milliliters of peripheral blood were drawn into EDTA tubes. Many counts were recorded for this clonotype. Its specificity is unknown. The material was peripheral blood mononuclear cells (PBMCs), obtained when the disease was refractory, from a patient treated with antithyroid drugs. The receptor was isolated from a female donor with Graves disease.

CDR3 sequence reads: CASLPNVGYEQYF. The CDR3 DNA reads TGTGCCAGCTTACCAAATGTCGGGTACGAGCAGTACTTC. V and J are TRBV2 and TRBJ2-7; D gene uncertain. With 8 bases removed from V and 4 bases from J, the gap between germline ends came to 15 bases. Germline-derived CDR1 and CDR2 are SNHLY and FYNNEI. The CDR3 totals 13 residues.